This record concerns one T cell receptor (beta chain) sequence. The antigen remains undetermined. These data belong to a study of T-cell reconstitution after alpha-beta-depleted transplantation in children. Study-wide results and caveats: Hyperexpanded clones declined; after one year, newly produced T cells mostly supplied diversity. It was surviving recipient T cells and thymic progenitors that gave some patients high TCRbeta diversity at day 60. Two months or so post-transplant, alpha-beta T cells reportedly derived from several hundred expanded graft clones.

The germline CDR1 and CDR2 sequences are MNHEY and SVGAGI. This CDR3 contains 15 residues. The V segment lost 5 bases and the J segment 13 bases; nucleotides outside the gene matches: 14. During its preparation, the TCRbeta library received unique molecular identifiers. TCRdb reprocessed the PCR reads with MiXCR, giving one entry per CDR3 protein. In the table there are fewer than 550,000 distinct CDR3 sequences, about 16% of which are singletons. This specimen was PBMCs, mostly from graft donor cells, taken 360 days after TCRalphabeta/CD19-depleted stem cell transplant. This chain joins TRBV6-5 and TRBJ2-3; TRBD2 matches 11 bases. The sequence was collected from a boy under three years old who had a stem cell transplant for Wiskott-Aldrich syndrome, so the T cells may come from the graft donor. Here the CDR3 DNA reads TGTGCCAGCAGTAATACTCCACTAGCGGGGGCGGGGGAGTATTTT. Translating gives CASSNTPLAGAGEYF.